This TCR beta chain was found in a study of sequential checkpoint blockade in melanoma (dated by TCRdb to the late 2010s). Background on the whole study: Patients were assigned by 1:1 randomization to either first-line nivolumab followed by ipilimumab (arm A) or ipilimumab followed by nivolumab (arm B). Maintenance nivolumab was given following each of the two trial sequences.

In the case of this clone: Its antigen remains unidentified. No base-level quality is on record; no much larger clone is a single base apart.

Summary of the overall study and its limitations: Validation of the response-prediction model combining TCR metrics and mutation burden is needed in larger, independent patient cohorts.

TCRbeta CDR3 regions were immunosequenced from genomic DNA with the immunoSEQ Assay. Before high-throughput sequencing, genomic DNA was amplified using bias-controlled multiplex PCR. As for the authors' bioinformatics: To quantify the absolute abundance of each unique TCRbeta CDR3 region, the sequences were collapsed and filtered. Clonality, defined as 1 minus Pielou's evenness, was calculated using only productive rearrangements. A previously published method was used to identify clones whose frequencies were significantly greater in on-treatment samples than in baseline samples. The clones in this table, taken by TCRdb from immuneACCESS, are in-frame only. Not every clone is retained; where verified, under half of the shortfall comes from an unresolved V gene, and the cause of the rest is unknown. V and J calls and clone size follow that table, whereas D and trimming were derived from the DNA. The sample table records under 8,000 clones; about four fifths of these occur just once. The ten largest make up roughly 7.4% of the sample.

V has 0 bases trimmed and J has 5 bases trimmed; junction bases matching no gene number 7. The CDR3 spans 15 residues, from the cysteine through the phenylalanine. This entry keeps only the CDR3 DNA: 45 bases, framed from base 1. For CDR1 and CDR2, the germline V gene (reference sequence) lists WNHNN and SYGVQD. Sample treatment or condition, as interpreted from the label and publication: randomized to nivolumab then ipilimumab (arm A) or the reverse (arm B). No trial patient had received prior DNA-damaging chemotherapy. Live CD3+CD8+ cells negative for CD19 and CD56 were sorted from thawed PBMCs on a FACS Aria II flow cytometer. The samples were obtained from melanoma patients enrolled in CheckMate 064, an open-label, randomized phase II trial testing sequential checkpoint blockade. Peripheral blood mononuclear cells were obtained through leukapheresis, purified using Ficoll-Paque, and frozen in human serum containing roughly 9.8% DMSO. Immediately after sorting, the purity of the sorted blood CD3+CD8+ cells was confirmed to be >95%, and DNA was then extracted.

The chain was built from TRBV10-1 and TRBJ2-7, with 7 junctional bases fitting TRBD1. The clonotype originates from a human donor with melanoma. The sequencing used CD8+ T cells sorted from blood (inferred from file names), collected from a patient given nivolumab and ipilimumab in sequence. The CDR3 amino acid sequence is: CASSESGQEYDEQYF. The nucleotide sequence is given as TGCGCCAGCAGTGAGTCAGGACAGGAGTACGACGAGCAGTACTTC.